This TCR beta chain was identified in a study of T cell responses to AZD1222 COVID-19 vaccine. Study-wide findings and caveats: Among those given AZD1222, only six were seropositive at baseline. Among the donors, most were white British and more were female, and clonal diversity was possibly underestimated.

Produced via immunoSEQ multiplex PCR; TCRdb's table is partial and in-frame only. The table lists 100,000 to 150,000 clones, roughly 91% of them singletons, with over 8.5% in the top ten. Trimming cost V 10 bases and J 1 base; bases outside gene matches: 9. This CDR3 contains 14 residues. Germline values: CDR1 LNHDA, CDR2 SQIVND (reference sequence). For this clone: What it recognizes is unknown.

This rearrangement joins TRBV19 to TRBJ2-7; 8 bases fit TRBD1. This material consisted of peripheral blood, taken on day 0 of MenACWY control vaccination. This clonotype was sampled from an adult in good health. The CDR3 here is CATADRELSYEQYF. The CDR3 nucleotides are TGTGCCACCGCGGACAGGGAACTGTCCTACGAGCAGTACTTC.